This T cell receptor (beta chain) was captured by sequencing in a study of T cells in Graves' hyperthyroidism and ophthalmopathy. As for the study in general: At the time of initial diagnosis and before any treatment, peripheral blood was collected. The study, taken as a whole, reports: Peripheral blood also featured most of the thyroid clonotypes expanded above 0.001.

At least ten counts were recorded for this clonotype. Antigen specificity is unknown. The CDR3 extends over 16 amino acids. Trimming removed 1 base from V and 4 bases from J, with 13 bases in between. Researchers took RNA transcripts and amplified the TCR beta CDR3 regions from them. When the TCR CDR3 underwent first-round RT-PCR, the HTBI primer set was used. TCRdb reprocessed the multiplex PCR reads with MiXCR, giving one entry per CDR3 protein. The sample has 300,000 to 400,000 distinct CDR3 sequences; 14% are singletons. Graves' hyperthyroidism without ophthalmopathy progression within 18 months was termed stable. PBMCs came from about 10 ml fresh peripheral blood.

Specimen: blood. The TCR was taken from a woman aged 30 to 39 with Graves' hyperthyroidism. This chain uses TRBV12-3 or TRBV12-4 with TRBJ2-2, with D possibly being TRBD1 or TRBD2 (5 bases each). The CDR3 DNA is TGTGCCAGCAGTTTAGTAGGGGAGTCGGGCACCGGGGAGCTGTTTTTT. Translating gives CASSLVGESGTGELFF.